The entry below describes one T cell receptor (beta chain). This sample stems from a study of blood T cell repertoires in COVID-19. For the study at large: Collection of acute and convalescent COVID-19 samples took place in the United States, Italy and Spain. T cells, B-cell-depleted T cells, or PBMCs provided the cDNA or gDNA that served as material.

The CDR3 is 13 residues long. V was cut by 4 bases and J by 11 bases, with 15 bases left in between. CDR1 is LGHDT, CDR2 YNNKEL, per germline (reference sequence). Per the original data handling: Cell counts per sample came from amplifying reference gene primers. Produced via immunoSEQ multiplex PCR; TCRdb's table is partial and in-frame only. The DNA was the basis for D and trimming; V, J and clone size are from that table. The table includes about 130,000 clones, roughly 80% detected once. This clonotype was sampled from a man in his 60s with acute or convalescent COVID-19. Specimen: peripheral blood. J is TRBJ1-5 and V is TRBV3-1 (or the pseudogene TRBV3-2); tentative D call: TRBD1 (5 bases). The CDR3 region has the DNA TGTGCCAGCAGCCCCCCGACGGGGGGAACCCAGCATTTT. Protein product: CASSPPTGGTQHF.